Each of the 23 T cell receptor beta chains below was sequenced from the same sample in a study of blood T cell repertoires in COVID-19. TCRdb's table, derived via immunoSEQ multiplex PCR, lists solely in-frame clones and lacks some. The table lists around 140,000 clones, around 87% of them singletons. Sequences were obtained from peripheral blood. These receptors came from a man aged 45-65 years with active COVID-19.

The chain employs TRBV25-1 and TRBJ1-2, with D hard to call. CDR3 length equals 13 residues. With 3 bases removed from V and 0 bases from J, the gap between germline ends came to 5 bases. Germline loops: CDR1 MGHDK, CDR2 SYGVNS. The CDR3 DNA reads as TGTGCCAGCAGTGACTATACTAACTATGGCTACACCTTC. Protein: CASSDYTNYGYTF.

This clone showed up just a few times. CDR3 region: CASSSGTGGTEAFF. DNA for the CDR3: TGCGCCAGCAGCTCCGGGACAGGGGGCACTGAAGCTTTCTTT. The chain couples TRBV5-1 to TRBJ1-1; 11 bases match TRBD1. Germline CDR1 and CDR2: SGHRS and YFSETQ. The CDR3 loop spans 14 amino acids. The J segment lost 4 bases and the V segment lost 3 bases, leaving 2 bases of the junction unmatched.

V gene TRBV6-4 combines with J gene TRBJ1-3; TRBD1 matches 7 bases. Germline V gene sequence: CDR1 MRHNA, CDR2 SNTAGT. The junction had 8 bases not matched to a gene; V was cut back by 6 bases and J by 0 bases. The CDR3 sequence is 16 residues long. CDR3 coding DNA: TGTGCCAGCAGGCTTGAGGACAGGCTCTCTGGAAACACCATATATTTT. This codes for CASRLEDRLSGNTIYF.

The rearrangement links TRBV5-1 to TRBJ2-1; 7 positions match TRBD2. Germline trimming cut 2 bases from V and 6 bases from J; bases unmatched to any gene: 2. This CDR3 contains 13 residues. Germline assignment: CDR1 SGHRS and CDR2 YFSETQ. CDR3 coding DNA: TGCGCCAGCAGCTTCGCGGGGGTCAATGAGCAGTTCTTC. Translated: CASSFAGVNEQFF.

V usage is TRBV10-3 and J usage is TRBJ1-5, with 8 bases fitting TRBD1. In germline, CDR1 is ENHRY, CDR2 SYGVKD. The CDR3 is 16 residues long. V was clipped by 4 bases and J by 4 bases; unmatched bases: 9. DNA of the CDR3: TGTGCCATCAGTGCGGACAGGGAGGTTTCTAATCAGCCCCAGCATTTT. Its translation is CAISADREVSNQPQHF.

This clone occurred a few times. The CDR3, as DNA: TGTGCCAGCAGCTCCGGGATTTGGGGCACAGATACGCAGTATTTT. Its translation is CASSSGIWGTDTQYF. The chain has TRBV7-2 and TRBJ2-3, with D perhaps TRBD2 (5 bases). In germline, CDR1 is SGHTA, CDR2 FQGNSA. The CDR3 length is 15 residues. V lost 4 bases, J lost 1 base, and 12 bases lay in between.

This chain links TRBV7-6 with TRBJ2-7, with TRBD2 identical over 9 bases. The germline V gene has CDR1 SGHVS and CDR2 FNYEAQ. V dropped 2 bases and J dropped 2; count of bases not matched to a gene: 13. The CDR3 is 18 amino acids. This chain's CDR3 is CASSLHPLSGGQAYEQYF. DNA for the CDR3: TGTGCCAGCAGCTTACACCCCCTAAGCGGGGGGCAAGCCTACGAGCAGTACTTC.

The V gene is TRBV7-2, the J gene TRBJ2-2, with D possibly matching TRBD1 (5 bases). The germline CDR1 and CDR2 sequences are SGHTA and FQGNSA. The ends were cut back, 1 base at V and 7 bases at J, with 10 bases in the middle. This CDR3 comprises 14 residues. For the CDR3, the DNA is TGTGCCAGCAGCTTAGGACAGAGAGGCGGGGAGCTGTTTTTT. Translated: CASSLGQRGGELFF.

The chain uses TRBV19 and TRBJ1-6; D not resolved. This CDR3 has 14 amino acids. The V end lost 6 bases, the J end lost 7 bases, and 13 bases lay between the germline ends. From germline, CDR1 is LNHDA and CDR2 SQIVND (reference sequence). The CDR3 sequence: CASSQEGENSPLHF. The CDR3, as DNA: TGTGCCAGTAGCCAGGAGGGAGAAAATTCACCCCTCCACTTT.

The chain couples TRBV18 to TRBJ1-5; D gene unclear. CDR1 is KGHSH and CDR2 is LQKENI in the germline V gene. This CDR3 is built from 15 residues. The V end was cut by 4 bases, the J end by 0 bases, with 10 bases between. In DNA form, the CDR3 reads TGTGCCAGCTCACACACGGGAGATAGCAATCAGCCCCAGCATTTT. Translated: CASSHTGDSNQPQHF.

This CDR3 is CASSQNGWGEKLFF. CDR3 nucleotides: TGTGCCAGCAGCCAAAATGGCTGGGGCGAAAAACTGTTTTTT. The rearrangement joins TRBV14 to TRBJ1-4, with D possibly TRBD1 on 5 matching bases. The CDR3 spans 14 residues. Trimming stripped 2 bases from V and 8 bases from J, with 12 bases between. Germline assignment: CDR1 SGHDN and CDR2 FVKESK.

The J gene is TRBJ2-2, the V gene TRBV21-1; whether TRBD2, the table's D call, matches the DNA was not checked. TRBV21-1 is noted as a pseudogene. This CDR3 contains 15 residues. In nucleotides, the CDR3 is TGTGCCAGCAGCAAAGCATTAACGAACACCGGGGAGCTGTTTTTT. Its translation: CASSKALTNTGELFF.

This sequence joins TRBV9 and TRBJ2-3, with 10 bases fitting TRBD2. Germline loops: CDR1 SGDLS, CDR2 YYNGEE. Trimming cost V 4 bases and J 4 bases; bases outside gene matches: 12. The CDR3 has 17 amino acids. CDR3 sequence (DNA): TGTGCCAGCAGCCCCCCACTAAGCGGGGGGGCATCAGATACGCAGTATTTT. This gives the protein CASSPPLSGGASDTQYF.

V usage is TRBV27 and J usage is TRBJ2-3, with 11 nucleotides matching TRBD2. Trimming removed 5 bases from V and 1 base from J; junction bases left unmatched: 5. The CDR3 is 16 residues long. The germline V gene encodes CDR1 MNHEY and CDR2 SMNVEV (reference sequence). The CDR3: CASSTGLAGGTDTQYF. The CDR3 DNA sequence: TGTGCCAGCAGTACCGGACTAGCGGGTGGCACAGATACGCAGTATTTT.

J is TRBJ2-3 and V is TRBV7-2, with 8 positions matching TRBD2. The CDR3 spans 15 residues. CDR1 is SGHTA and CDR2 is FQGNSA in the germline V gene. The V and J ends lost 1 base and 1 base, in that order; junction bases with no gene match: 1. The DNA for the CDR3 is TGTGCCAGCAGCTTAGTAGCGGGGCGCACAGATACGCAGTATTTT. This translates into CASSLVAGRTDTQYF.

V and J are TRBV18 and TRBJ2-2; TRBD1 matches at 7 bases. CDR1 and CDR2 (germline): KGHSH, LQKENI. The CDR3 spans 16 residues. J gave up 1 base and V 0 bases, and 2 bases lay outside the gene matches. As DNA, the CDR3 is TGTGCCAGCTCACCACCAAACAGGGGGAACACCGGGGAGCTGTTTTTT. This translates into CASSPPNRGNTGELFF.

The rearrangement uses TRBV11-2 and TRBJ2-2, with 7 positions matching TRBD1. The trim removed 8 bases at V and 3 bases at J, leaving 3 bases unmatched. The CDR3 length is 13 residues. Looked up from germline, CDR1 is SGHAT and CDR2 is FQNNGV. The CDR3 sequence is CASQQGDTGELFF. The CDR3 region has the DNA TGTGCCAGCCAGCAGGGGGACACCGGGGAGCTGTTTTTT. The complete variable domain, with remaining parts taken from reference TRBV11-2 and TRBJ2-2, reads EAGVAQSPRYKIIEKRQSVAFWCNPISGHATLYWYQQILGQGPKLLIQFQNNGVVDDSQLPKDRFSAERLKGVDSTLKIQPAKLEDSAVYLCASQQGDTGELFFGEGSRLTVL.

This chain links TRBV3-1 (or the pseudogene TRBV3-2) with TRBJ1-5, with no clear D. CDR1 is LGHDT, CDR2 YNNKEL, per germline (reference sequence). Trimming pared 6 bases from V and 8 bases from J, leaving 17 bases between. The CDR3 totals 14 residues. The CDR3 nucleotides are TGTGCCAGCAGTCACGGACTGTCAGGTGAGCCCCAGCATTTT. This translates into CASSHGLSGEPQHF.

The rearrangement links TRBV6-2 or TRBV6-3 to TRBJ1-5; the match to TRBD1 covers 7 bases. V lost 2 bases and J lost 7; bases outside the gene matches: 11. This CDR3 contains 16 residues. Per the germline V gene, CDR1 is MNHEY and CDR2 is SVGEGT. DNA of the CDR3: TGTGCCAGCAGTTACGGAGGGGGCTCGACTGAGCAGCCCCAGCATTTT. It specifies CASSYGGGSTEQPQHF.

The rearrangement uses TRBV30 and TRBJ2-5; D is possibly TRBD2 (5 bases). Germline loops: CDR1 GTSNPN, CDR2 SVGIG (reference sequence). The ends were cut back, 4 bases at V and 7 bases at J, with 10 bases in the middle. The CDR3 spans 11 residues. The CDR3: CAWTQEGTQYF. The CDR3 region has the DNA TGTGCCTGGACCCAAGAGGGGACCCAGTACTTC.

This sequence joins TRBV24-1 and TRBJ2-2, with TRBD1 matching 11 bases. The CDR3 length is 14 residues. Germline trimming cut 8 bases from V and 4 bases from J; bases unmatched to any gene: 2. Looked up from germline, CDR1 is KGHDR and CDR2 is SFDVKD. Here the CDR3 reads CATMGTGGTGELFF. The CDR3 DNA follows: TGTGCCACCATGGGGACAGGGGGCACCGGGGAGCTGTTTTTT.

The chain combines TRBV5-5 with TRBJ1-2; D unclear. This CDR3 is 15 amino acids long. The V end was cut by 5 bases, the J end by 4 bases, with 18 bases between. Germline loops: CDR1 SGHKS, CDR2 YYEKEE (reference sequence). The CDR3 DNA sequence: TGTGCCAGCAGTCTGCCCGGGATAGCATCCTATGGCTACACCTTC. This translates into CASSLPGIASYGYTF. The entire variable domain, with the rest obtained from reference TRBV5-5 and TRBJ1-2, is as follows: DAGVTQSPTHLIKTRGQQVTLRCSPISGHKSVSWYQQVLGQGPQFIFQYYEKEERGRGNFPDRFSARQFPNYSSELNVNALLLGDSALYLCASSLPGIASYGYTFGSGTRLTVV.

This clone was detected only a few times. This chain joins TRBV15 and TRBJ2-7, with 8 bases aligning to TRBD2. The V segment lost 5 bases and the J segment 6 bases; nucleotides outside the gene matches: 15. CDR1 and CDR2 (germline): LNHNV, YYDKDF (reference sequence). The CDR3 is 16 residues long. CDR3 residues: CATSPYPRGGRGEQYF. CDR3 DNA sequence: TGTGCCACCAGCCCGTACCCCCGGGGGGGCCGGGGCGAGCAGTACTTC.